Each of the 13 T cell receptor beta chains below was sequenced from the same sample in a study of blood T cell repertoires in COVID-19. Assay: immunoSEQ multiplex PCR; the TCRdb copy retains only in-frame clones and omits some. The sample shows roughly 340,000 clones, about nine tenths of them seen only once. Specimen: peripheral blood. Receptors were obtained from a woman in her seventies with COVID-19, enrolled during active disease.

The V call is TRBV6-2 or TRBV6-3, the J call TRBJ2-7; 8 bases match TRBD1. The trim removed 2 bases at V and 2 bases at J, leaving 5 bases unmatched. Germline CDR1 MNHEY, CDR2 SVGEGT. This CDR3 is 15 amino acids long. The CDR3 DNA is TGTGCCAGCAGTTACGGAGGACAGGGACCCTACGAGCAGTACTTC. Residues: CASSYGGQGPYEQYF.

This clone appeared a single time. The chain combines TRBV1 with TRBJ1-1. TRBV1 is a listed pseudogene. The CDR3 loop spans 13 amino acids. The CDR3 loop is CTSSQDNWTEAFF. CDR3 DNA sequence: TGCACCAGCAGCCAAGATAACTGGACTGAAGCTTTCTTT.

This clone turned up a few times. The gene calls are TRBV12-3 or TRBV12-4 and TRBJ1-1, with a tentative D call TRBD1 (5 bases). The CDR3 length is 12 residues. Trimming took 9 bases from V and 6 from J, leaving 14 bases between them. In DNA form, the CDR3 reads TGTGCCAGTATGAAGGGGCAATCTGAAGCTTTCTTT. It specifies CASMKGQSEAFF.

This clone was seen repeatedly, ten times or more. The J gene is TRBJ1-3, the V gene TRBV23-1; D ambiguous. TRBV23-1 is flagged as an ORF with uncertain function. V was pared by 6 bases and J by 0 bases, with 12 bases between. The CDR3 extends over 15 amino acids. The CDR3 sequence is CASSPHRSSGNTIYF. Here the CDR3 DNA reads TGCGCCAGCAGCCCACATCGGAGCTCTGGAAACACCATATATTTT.

This clone was detected only once. The junction differs from germline at one of its ends, possibly a read error. The genes are TRBV24-1 and TRBJ2-5; TRBD2 matches 7 bases. The CDR3 length is 14 residues. The germline V gene encodes CDR1 KGHDR and CDR2 SFDVKD. This chain's CDR3 is CATSDWGGEETQYF. CDR3 coding DNA: TGTGCCACCAGCGATTGGGGAGGGGAAGAGACCCAGTACTTC.

The chain couples TRBV29-1 to TRBJ1-2, with 7 positions matching TRBD1. From germline, CDR1 is SQVTM and CDR2 ANQGSEA. J was trimmed by 0 bases and V by 1 base; bases with no gene match: 5. The CDR3 spans 15 residues. This CDR3 is CSVEARQGANYGYTF. The CDR3, as DNA: TGCAGCGTTGAAGCGAGGCAGGGGGCTAACTATGGCTACACCTTC.

This clone appeared once. This chain links TRBV27 with TRBJ2-3, with unresolved D. Germline lookup yields CDR1 MNHEY and CDR2 SMNVEV (reference sequence). The CDR3 has 15 residues. V lost 4 bases to trimming and J lost 1 base, with 12 bases between them. The CDR3 DNA follows: TGTGCCAGCAGTTCCTCGACTCTGGGCACAGATACGCAGTATTTT. Its protein product is CASSSSTLGTDTQYF.

With regard to this clone: Germline and junction disagree at one end, which may indicate a read error. The V call is TRBV7-9, the J call TRBJ2-3, with a possible D match to TRBD1 (5 bases). CDR1 is SEHNR and CDR2 is FQNEAQ in the germline V gene (reference sequence). This CDR3 region has 12 residues. The CDR3 here is CASNMDTRRNSF. CDR3 bases: TGTGCCAGCAACATGGACACCCGTAGGAATTCTTTT.

V gene TRBV9 combines with J gene TRBJ2-1, with D possibly matching TRBD2 (6 bases). The germline gives CDR1 SGDLS, CDR2 YYNGEE. The CDR3 covers 14 residues. V dropped 3 bases and J dropped 4 bases, with 11 bases sitting between them. CDR3 coding DNA: TGTGCCAGCAGCGCATGGGACTCTTACAATGAGCAGTTCTTC. Protein: CASSAWDSYNEQFF.

The rearrangement links TRBV6-6 to TRBJ1-2; TRBD1 is a possible D gene (5 bases). Germline V gene lookup returns CDR1 MNHNY and CDR2 SVGAGI (reference sequence). V lost 2 bases and J 8 bases, leaving 12 bases between the germline ends. CDR3 length equals 13 residues. CDR3 loop: CASSYGAGRGYTF. The CDR3 DNA sequence: TGTGCCAGCAGTTACGGGGCAGGGCGAGGCTACACCTTC.

The chain links TRBV5-1 to TRBJ1-5; possibly TRBD1 for D (6 bases). V was shortened by 0 bases and J by 2 bases, with 9 bases between the two germline ends. This CDR3 comprises 15 residues. Looked up from germline, CDR1 is SGHRS and CDR2 is YFSETQ. CDR3 nucleotides: TGCGCCAGCAGCTTGGGGACAGTCGGCAATCAGCCCCAGCATTTT. Amino acid sequence: CASSLGTVGNQPQHF.

This chain uses TRBV7-2 with TRBJ1-1; TRBD1 aligns across 7 bases. The V gene's germline CDR1 is SGHTA and CDR2 FQGNSA. V dropped 3 bases and J dropped 8; count of bases not matched to a gene: 3. This CDR3 comprises 12 residues. The CDR3 reads CASSFGQAEAFF. In DNA form, the CDR3 reads TGTGCCAGCAGCTTCGGACAGGCCGAAGCTTTCTTT.

A single count supports this clone. The gene calls are TRBV13 and TRBJ2-3; D uncertain. The CDR3 extends over 13 amino acids. V was trimmed by 5 bases and J by 0 bases, leaving 6 bases between them. Germline CDR1 PRHDT, CDR2 FYEKMQ (reference sequence). The CDR3 DNA sequence: TGTGCCAGCAGCGCCACTAGCACAGATACGCAGTATTTT. Translation: CASSATSTDTQYF.